Below are 23 T cell receptor beta chains sequenced from a single sample in a study of cytomegalovirus exposure and HLA in healthy donors. The data were produced by immunoSEQ multiplex PCR, yet TCRdb's version contains in-frame clones alone and is incomplete. The profile shows about 70,000 clones, around 94% of them singletons. The sequenced sample consisted of PBMCs. Receptors originate from a woman aged 18-30 years in good health and CMV-seropositive.

The chain joins TRBV11-2 to TRBJ1-1; D is ambiguous. From germline, CDR1 is SGHAT and CDR2 FQNNGV. V was cut by 8 bases and J by 1 base, with 11 bases left in between. The CDR3 contains 13 residues. This CDR3 is CASSVEANTEAFF. CDR3 bases: TGTGCCAGCTCCGTTGAGGCGAACACTGAAGCTTTCTTT.

The V call is TRBV5-4, the J call TRBJ2-3, with 9 bases fitting TRBD2. Losses at the gene ends were 4 bases for V and 1 base for J; bases not matched to a gene: 10. The CDR3 has 17 residues. From germline, CDR1 is SGHNT and CDR2 YYREEE (reference sequence). The CDR3 protein is CASSPVPTSGRTDTQYF. The DNA for the CDR3 is TGTGCCAGCAGCCCGGTTCCGACTAGCGGCCGCACAGATACGCAGTATTTT.

The gene calls are TRBV6-5 and TRBJ2-1; a possible D gene is TRBD2 (5 bases). The CDR3 consists of 14 residues. Per the germline V gene, CDR1 is MNHEY and CDR2 is SVGAGI. Trimming stripped 6 bases from V and 6 bases from J, with 15 bases between. The CDR3 nucleotides are TGTGCCAGCAGAATACTAGGCGGGTCCAATGAGCAGTTCTTC. This codes for CASRILGGSNEQFF.

Remarks on this clone: Distinct nucleotide sequences in the sample also encode this CDR3. The rearrangement uses TRBV7-9 and TRBJ2-3; 9 nucleotides line up with TRBD1. Per the germline V gene, CDR1 is SEHNR and CDR2 is FQNEAQ (reference sequence). This CDR3 comprises 14 residues. Unmatched junction bases numbered 3, after V lost 2 bases and J lost 6 bases. This chain's CDR3 is CASSLRQGVDTQYF. CDR3 coding DNA: TGTGCCAGCAGCTTACGACAGGGGGTGGATACGCAGTATTTT.

The chain couples TRBV29-1 to TRBJ1-4; maybe TRBD1 (5 bases). The ends were cut back, 7 bases at V and 4 bases at J, with 13 bases in the middle. The CDR3 runs to 13 residues. Germline values: CDR1 SQVTM, CDR2 ANQGSEA. CDR3 bases: TGCAGCGCCATGGACATCCGTAATGAAAAACTGTTTTTT. This gives the protein CSAMDIRNEKLFF.

This chain joins TRBV11-2 and TRBJ1-1; no clear D gene. CDR3 length: 11 residues. V lost 5 bases and J lost 5, with 6 bases in between. CDR1 is SGHAT and CDR2 is FQNNGV in the germline V gene. The CDR3 loop reads CASSPRTEAFF. In nucleotides, the CDR3 is TGTGCCAGCAGCCCCCGTACTGAAGCTTTCTTT. The whole variable domain, filled in from reference TRBV11-2 and TRBJ1-1, reads EAGVAQSPRYKIIEKRQSVAFWCNPISGHATLYWYQQILGQGPKLLIQFQNNGVVDDSQLPKDRFSAERLKGVDSTLKIQPAKLEDSAVYLCASSPRTEAFFGQGTRLTVV.

The count of this clone is one. The V gene is TRBV7-8, the J gene TRBJ1-5, with 10 positions matching TRBD1. The junction had 4 bases not matched to a gene; V was cut back by 1 base and J by 7 bases. The CDR3 runs to 15 residues. Looked up from germline, CDR1 is SGHVS and CDR2 is FQNEAQ. The CDR3 DNA reads as TGTGCCAGCAGCTTAGAGACAGGGGGCAGACAGCCCCAGCATTTT. It yields the protein CASSLETGGRQPQHF.

V gene TRBV27 combines with J gene TRBJ1-2, with D perhaps matching TRBD1 (5 bases). Germline CDR1 reads MNHEY; CDR2 reads SMNVEV (reference sequence). Trimming took 3 bases from V and 4 from J, leaving 12 bases between them. The CDR3 has 14 residues. The CDR3 coding sequence is TGTGCCAGCAGTTTGTGGGCAGGGTCCTATGGCTACACCTTC. It encodes CASSLWAGSYGYTF.

The CDR3 spells CAISESGGYEQFF. Here the CDR3 DNA reads TGTGCCATCAGTGAGTCAGGAGGGTATGAGCAGTTCTTC. This chain connects TRBV10-3 to TRBJ2-1, with a weak D call TRBD2 (6 bases). Between the trimmed V and J ends, which lost 0 bases and 8 bases, there was a span of 8 bases. CDR3 length: 13 amino acids. Germline lookup yields CDR1 ENHRY and CDR2 SYGVKD.

CDR3 DNA: TGTGCCAGCAGCAAACTAGCGACCTCCTACAATGAGCAGTTCTTC. Translating it yields CASSKLATSYNEQFF. The chain combines TRBV11-2 with TRBJ2-1; 7 bases align to TRBD2. The CDR3 length is 15 residues. Unmatched junction bases numbered 4, after V lost 5 bases and J lost 0 bases. The germline V gene has CDR1 SGHAT and CDR2 FQNNGV.

This chain uses TRBV11-3 with TRBJ1-1; D is perhaps TRBD1 (6 bases). V dropped 5 bases and J dropped 5 bases, with 21 bases sitting between them. The CDR3 loop spans 16 amino acids. CDR1 and CDR2 (germline): SGHNT, YENEEA. CDR3 in amino acids: CASSPPQGGSGTEAFF. In DNA, the CDR3 is TGTGCCAGCAGCCCCCCCCAAGGGGGTTCTGGAACTGAAGCTTTCTTT.

The CDR3 region is CASSEWRGSYEQYF. CDR3 in DNA: TGCGCCAGCAGTGAGTGGAGGGGCTCCTACGAGCAGTACTTC. This sequence joins TRBV10-1 and TRBJ2-7; D is possibly TRBD2 (6 bases). Germline-derived CDR1 and CDR2 are WNHNN and SYGVQD (reference sequence). Trimming pared 1 base from V and 0 bases from J, leaving 7 bases between. There are 14 residues in the CDR3.

This clone was seen a single time. The genes are TRBV5-4 and TRBJ2-7; 8 nucleotides agree with TRBD2. The junction had 3 bases not matched to a gene; V was cut back by 0 bases and J by 1 base. Germline lookup yields CDR1 SGHNT and CDR2 YYREEE (reference sequence). There are 15 residues in the CDR3. The CDR3 region has the DNA TGTGCCAGCAGCTTGGTCGGGGGGGCATCCTACGAGCAGTACTTC. This gives the protein CASSLVGGASYEQYF.

The CDR3 is CASRDTTGAEAFF. The CDR3 DNA sequence: TGTGCCAGCAGGGATACTACAGGGGCTGAAGCTTTCTTT. The genes are TRBV2 and TRBJ1-1; 7 nucleotides agree with TRBD1. Germline values: CDR1 SNHLY, CDR2 FYNNEI. The CDR3 loop spans 13 amino acids. The junction had 7 bases not matched to a gene; V was cut back by 6 bases and J by 6 bases.

The chain employs TRBV5-1 and TRBJ2-3, with 8 bases identical to TRBD1. The CDR3 is 15 residues long. Germline assignment: CDR1 SGHRS and CDR2 YFSETQ. Trimming took 3 bases from V and 5 from J; bases not matched to a gene: 8. CDR3: CASSWGQANLDTQYF. DNA of the CDR3: TGCGCCAGCAGCTGGGGACAGGCTAACTTAGATACGCAGTATTTT. The full variable domain, in which reference TRBV5-1 and TRBJ2-3 provide the parts outside the CDR3, is KAGVTQTPRYLIKTRGQQVTLSCSPISGHRSVSWYQQTPGQGLQFLFEYFSETQRNKGNFPGRFSGRQFSNSRSEMNVSTLELGDSALYLCASSWGQANLDTQYFGPGTRLTVL.

The rearrangement uses TRBV9 and TRBJ1-2; TRBD1 might be the D (6 bases). Looked up from germline, CDR1 is SGDLS and CDR2 is YYNGEE. Trimming cost V 5 bases and J 2 bases, with 13 bases left between them. The CDR3 is made up of 14 amino acids. The CDR3: CASSPFTGNYGYTF. CDR3 sequence (DNA): TGTGCCAGCAGTCCCTTCACAGGGAACTATGGCTACACCTTC.

V gene TRBV6-6 combines with J gene TRBJ1-4, with D hard to call. V was clipped by 5 bases and J by 0 bases, with 7 bases between them. Germline values: CDR1 MNHNY, CDR2 SVGAGI (reference sequence). This CDR3 spans 14 amino acids. The CDR3 spells CASSRSSTNEKLFF. DNA for the CDR3: TGTGCCAGCAGTCGAAGCTCAACTAATGAAAAACTGTTTTTT.

This chain links TRBV7-8 with TRBJ1-1, with a possible D match to TRBD1 (6 bases). The CDR3 contains 14 residues. Trimming left V 5 bases short and J 1 base short, with 11 bases between. Per germline, CDR1 SGHVS and CDR2 FQNEAQ. This CDR3 reads CASSLGGQNTEAFF. CDR3 DNA: TGTGCCAGCAGCCTCGGGGGGCAGAACACTGAAGCTTTCTTT.

The V and J genes are TRBV5-4 and TRBJ1-2; 7 nucleotides line up with TRBD1. CDR3 length: 14 residues. J lost 6 bases, V lost 0 bases, and 5 bases had no gene match. Germline CDR1 is SGHNT and CDR2 is YYREEE (reference sequence). The CDR3 coding sequence is TGTGCCAGCAGCTTGGGGACAGGCGGGAATGGCTACACCTTC. It specifies CASSLGTGGNGYTF.

The V call is TRBV6-1, the J call TRBJ1-2, with 8 bases aligning to TRBD1. The CDR3 contains 13 residues. Germline loops: CDR1 MNHNS, CDR2 SASEGT. J was trimmed by 4 bases and V by 5 bases; bases with no gene match: 3. The CDR3 loop is CASSPGGPYGYTF. The CDR3 nucleotides are TGTGCCAGCAGTCCAGGGGGCCCCTATGGCTACACCTTC.

V gene TRBV29-1 combines with J gene TRBJ1-2; weak D call: TRBD1 (5 bases). Trimming stripped 3 bases from V and 3 bases from J, with 11 bases between. This CDR3 has 13 residues. Per the germline V gene, CDR1 is SQVTM and CDR2 is ANQGSEA. The CDR3 here is CSVEPREDYGYTF. The CDR3 nucleotides read TGCAGCGTTGAGCCCAGGGAGGACTATGGCTACACCTTC.

The chain combines TRBV4-2 with TRBJ2-7; D perhaps matches TRBD1 (5 bases). The V gene lost 3 bases and the J gene lost 2 bases, with 5 bases spanning the gap. The CDR3 is 12 amino acids. Germline-derived CDR1 and CDR2 are LGHNA and YNFKEQ. The CDR3 DNA reads TGTGCCAGCAGCCAGACAGCCTACGAGCAGTACTTC. This gives the protein CASSQTAYEQYF.

This clone was found once. The V call is TRBV7-9, the J call TRBJ1-1; 8 bases fit TRBD1. The germline gives CDR1 SEHNR, CDR2 FQNEAQ (reference sequence). V shed 5 bases, J shed 4 bases, and the junction held 12 bases outside the gene matches. There are 16 residues in the CDR3. The chain's CDR3 is CASSPNLAGGITEAFF. CDR3 DNA: TGTGCCAGCAGCCCAAACCTGGCAGGGGGCATCACTGAAGCTTTCTTT.